A selection of T cell receptor beta chains follows, all from one sample in a study of blood T cell repertoires in COVID-19. TCRdb's table, derived via immunoSEQ multiplex PCR, lists solely in-frame clones and lacks some. The table includes some 96,000 clones, around four fifths detected once. The sequenced sample consisted of peripheral blood. The receptors derive from a man aged 65 to 79 with active or convalescent COVID-19. Both conserved end residues are part of each CDR3. D genes are given only for firm matches. Expanded clones are given a class, and other clones once, few, many or no size at all.

d_call: .
j_call: TRBJ1-2
v_call: TRBV5-1
clone_size: .
cdr3_aa: CASSPAPGDYGYTF
cdr3_nt: TGCGCCAGCAGCCCGGCTCCGGGGGACTATGGCTACACCTTC

d_call: TRBD1
j_call: TRBJ2-3
v_call: TRBV7-8
clone_size: .
cdr3_aa: CASSPRQGAIGTDTQYF
cdr3_nt: TGTGCCAGCAGCCCCCGACAGGGGGCCATCGGTACAGATACGCAGTATTTT

d_call: TRBD2
j_call: TRBJ2-3
v_call: TRBV7-2
clone_size: .
cdr3_aa: CASSLAVTSGGTDTQYF
cdr3_nt: TGTGCCAGCAGCTTAGCGGTGACTAGCGGGGGCACAGATACGCAGTATTTT

d_call: TRBD2
j_call: TRBJ2-5
v_call: TRBV7-2
clone_size: .
cdr3_aa: CASSFRAGGVETQYF
cdr3_nt: TGTGCCAGCAGCTTTCGAGCGGGGGGTGTGGAGACCCAGTACTTC

d_call: .
j_call: TRBJ1-1
v_call: TRBV4-1
clone_size: .
cdr3_aa: CASSQIGGLNTEAFF
cdr3_nt: TGCGCCAGCAGCCAAATCGGGGGGCTGAACACTGAAGCTTTCTTT

d_call: TRBD1
j_call: TRBJ2-5
v_call: TRBV14
clone_size: .
cdr3_aa: CASSQGQGAWETQYF
cdr3_nt: TGTGCCAGCAGCCAGGGACAGGGGGCTTGGGAGACCCAGTACTTC

d_call: .
j_call: TRBJ2-3
v_call: TRBV4-3
clone_size: .
cdr3_aa: CASSQDSVTIDPDTQYF
cdr3_nt: TGCGCCAGCAGCCAAGATAGTGTTACTATAGACCCGGATACGCAGTATTTT

d_call: TRBD2
j_call: TRBJ2-1
v_call: TRBV6-5
clone_size: .
cdr3_aa: CASSYSSGGAYNEQFF
cdr3_nt: TGTGCCAGCAGTTACTCGTCGGGAGGGGCGTACAATGAGCAGTTCTTC

d_call: TRBD1
j_call: TRBJ1-1
v_call: TRBV12-5
clone_size: .
cdr3_aa: CASGLVLGDRGTNTEAFF
cdr3_nt: TGTGCTAGTGGTTTGGTACTGGGAGACAGGGGTACGAACACTGAAGCTTTCTTT

d_call: .
j_call: TRBJ2-1
v_call: TRBV19
clone_size: few
cdr3_aa: CASRNSLYPYNEQFF
cdr3_nt: TGTGCCAGTAGAAATAGCCTGTACCCCTACAATGAGCAGTTCTTC

d_call: .
j_call: TRBJ2-7
v_call: TRBV10-1
clone_size: .
cdr3_aa: CASSEPGYEQYF
cdr3_nt: TGCGCCAGCAGTGAGCCAGGCTACGAGCAGTACTTC

d_call: .
j_call: TRBJ1-2
v_call: TRBV7-9
clone_size: .
cdr3_aa: CASSLLGAGYTF
cdr3_nt: TGTGCCAGCAGCTTATTAGGGGCCGGCTACACCTTC

d_call: .
j_call: TRBJ2-1
v_call: TRBV4-2
clone_size: .
cdr3_aa: CASSSTRGSYNEQFF
cdr3_nt: TGTGCCAGCAGCTCCACCCGCGGGTCCTACAATGAGCAGTTCTTC

d_call: .
j_call: TRBJ1-3
v_call: TRBV12-2
clone_size: .
cdr3_aa: CASRLEADGNTIYF
cdr3_nt: TGTGCAAGTCGCTTAGAGGCGGATGGAAACACCATATATTTT

d_call: .
j_call: TRBJ1-5
v_call: TRBV19
clone_size: .
cdr3_aa: CASSNQGNQPQHF
cdr3_nt: TGTGCCAGTAGTAATCAGGGCAATCAGCCCCAGCATTTT

d_call: TRBD1
j_call: TRBJ1-4
v_call: TRBV4-1
clone_size: .
cdr3_aa: CASSQKPGQGNEKLFF
cdr3_nt: TGCGCCAGCAGCCAGAAGCCGGGACAGGGGAATGAAAAACTGTTTTTT

d_call: .
j_call: TRBJ2-3
v_call: TRBV19
clone_size: .
cdr3_aa: CASRAEDSPLGVGDTQYF
cdr3_nt: TGTGCCAGTCGGGCAGAGGATAGTCCACTGGGAGTAGGAGATACGCAGTATTTT

d_call: .
j_call: TRBJ2-7
v_call: TRBV5-6
clone_size: few
cdr3_aa: CASSHTRGSHEQYF
cdr3_nt: TGTGCCAGCAGCCACACGAGGGGGAGCCACGAGCAGTACTTC

d_call: TRBD1
j_call: TRBJ1-6
v_call: TRBV7-9
clone_size: .
cdr3_aa: CASKPQGGLPAPLHF
cdr3_nt: TGTGCCAGCAAACCCCAGGGGGGTCTCCCGGCACCCCTCCACTTT

d_call: .
j_call: TRBJ2-6
v_call: TRBV18
clone_size: .
cdr3_aa: CASSPPGVAPGANVLTF
cdr3_nt: TGTGCCAGCTCACCGCCAGGGGTGGCTCCCGGGGCCAACGTCCTGACTTTC

d_call: TRBD1
j_call: TRBJ2-5
v_call: TRBV18
clone_size: .
cdr3_aa: CASSLRSQGEETQYF
cdr3_nt: TGTGCCAGCTCGCTTCGGTCGCAGGGGGAAGAGACCCAGTACTTC

d_call: TRBD2
j_call: TRBJ2-2
v_call: TRBV24-1
clone_size: .
cdr3_aa: CATSGPSTSGGANTGELFF
cdr3_nt: TGTGCCACCAGTGGGCCGTCGACTAGCGGGGGTGCGAACACCGGGGAGCTGTTTTTT